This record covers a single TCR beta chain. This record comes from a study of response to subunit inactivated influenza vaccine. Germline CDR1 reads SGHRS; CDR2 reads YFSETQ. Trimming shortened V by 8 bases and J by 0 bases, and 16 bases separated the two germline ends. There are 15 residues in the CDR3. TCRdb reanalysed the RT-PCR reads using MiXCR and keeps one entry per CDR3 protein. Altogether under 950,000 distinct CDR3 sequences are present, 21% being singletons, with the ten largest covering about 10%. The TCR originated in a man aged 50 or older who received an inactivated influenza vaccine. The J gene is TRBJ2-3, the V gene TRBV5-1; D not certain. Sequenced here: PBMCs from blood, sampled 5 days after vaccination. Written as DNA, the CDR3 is TGCGCCAGTCAGAAAGGACGGATCAGCACAGATACGCAGTATTTT. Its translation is CASQKGRISTDTQYF.